The clone carrying this TCR beta chain was detected a few times. In terms of origin and age, donors were healthy Caucasian individuals from Russia aged 6 to 90. With each sample, at least 5.5 micrograms of total RNA were extracted. The data are from a study of blood T cells in healthy people across ages. A second PCR of 7 to 11 cycles used a sample-barcoded 5' primer and a J-beta primer mix. From each sample, at least 2.5 million paired-end reads containing CDR3 were obtained. TCRdb re-called the 5' RACE reads with MiXCR, one entry per CDR3 protein. The sample lists about 720,000 distinct CDR3 sequences, about a fifth seen once, with about 22% in the top ten. Trimming left V 4 bases short and J 5 bases short, with 8 bases between. Germline V gene lookup returns CDR1 SQVTM and CDR2 ANQGSEA. The CDR3 loop spans 11 amino acids.

Sequencing was carried out using blood. The clonotype comes from a man between 65 and 80 years old in good health. The chain couples TRBV29-1 to TRBJ2-5; unclear D gene. CDR3 residues: CSVVPVETQYF. CDR3 in DNA: TGCAGCGTTGTGCCAGTGGAGACCCAGTACTTC.